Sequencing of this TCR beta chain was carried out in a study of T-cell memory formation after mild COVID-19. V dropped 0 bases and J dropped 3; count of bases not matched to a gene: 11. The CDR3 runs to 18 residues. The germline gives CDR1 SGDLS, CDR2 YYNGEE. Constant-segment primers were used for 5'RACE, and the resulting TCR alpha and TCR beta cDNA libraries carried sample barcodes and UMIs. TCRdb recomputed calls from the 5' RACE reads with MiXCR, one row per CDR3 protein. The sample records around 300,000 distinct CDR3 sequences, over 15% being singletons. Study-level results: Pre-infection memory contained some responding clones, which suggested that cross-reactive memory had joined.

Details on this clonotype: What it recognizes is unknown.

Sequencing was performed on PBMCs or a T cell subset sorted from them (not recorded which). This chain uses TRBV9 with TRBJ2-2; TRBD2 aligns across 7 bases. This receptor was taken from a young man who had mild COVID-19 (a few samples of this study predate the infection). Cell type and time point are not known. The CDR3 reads CASSVALRGRGDTGELFF. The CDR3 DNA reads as TGTGCCAGCAGCGTAGCTTTGAGGGGACGGGGGGACACCGGGGAGCTGTTTTTT.